One sample yielded the 32 T cell receptor beta chains listed below, sequenced in a study of cytomegalovirus exposure and HLA in healthy donors. PCR primers comprised 60 Vbeta and 13 Jbeta primers. Data came from immunoSEQ multiplex PCR; TCRdb stores just in-frame clones and leaves some out. Its clone listing holds roughly 41,000 clones. Sequencing was done on a sample of PBMCs. Source of these receptors: a middle-aged woman in good health and CMV-seronegative.

The chain is built from TRBV5-4 and TRBJ2-7, with TRBD2 matching over 9 bases. The CDR3 has 16 residues. The junction had 8 bases not matched to a gene; V was cut back by 1 base and J by 3 bases. The germline V gene encodes CDR1 SGHNT and CDR2 YYREEE (reference sequence). The CDR3 loop reads CASSLSSSGSIYEQYF. For the CDR3, the DNA is TGTGCCAGCAGCTTGTCGAGTAGCGGGAGTATCTACGAGCAGTACTTC.

The J gene is TRBJ2-7, the V gene TRBV5-4, with a possible D match to TRBD1 (6 bases). The CDR3 sequence is 14 residues long. Germline assignment: CDR1 SGHNT and CDR2 YYREEE (reference sequence). The germline V and J ends were trimmed by 1 base and 1 base, with 9 bases remaining between them. This chain's CDR3 is CASSLRTASYEQYF. In DNA form, the CDR3 reads TGTGCCAGCAGCTTGCGGACAGCTTCCTACGAGCAGTACTTC.

The chain uses TRBV30 and TRBJ2-7; the D gene is possibly TRBD2 (6 bases). V dropped 2 bases and J dropped 2 bases, with 10 bases sitting between them. The CDR3 totals 13 residues. Germline V gene sequence: CDR1 GTSNPN, CDR2 SVGIG (reference sequence). CDR3 DNA: TGTGCCTGGAGTAGCGGGTTCGCCTACGAGCAGTACTTC. Translating it yields CAWSSGFAYEQYF. Looking up the rest from reference TRBV30 and TRBJ2-7 gives the full variable domain: SQTIHQWPATLVQPVGSPLSLECTVEGTSNPNLYWYRQAAGRGLQLLFYSVGIGQISSEVPQNLSASRPQDRQFILSSKKLLLSDSGFYLCAWSSGFAYEQYFGPGTRLTVT.

This rearrangement joins TRBV6-1 to TRBJ2-1; D possibly corresponds to TRBD2 (8 bases). The CDR3 is 13 amino acids. Per germline, CDR1 MNHNS and CDR2 SASEGT. V was trimmed by 3 bases and J by 13 bases, leaving 16 bases between them. The CDR3 reads CASSDTGAGGQFF. CDR3 nucleotide sequence: TGTGCCAGCAGTGATACAGGGGCGGGGGGACAGTTCTTC.

The chain links TRBV18 to TRBJ2-2; tentatively, D is TRBD1 (6 bases). CDR3 length equals 14 residues. Between the trimmed V and J ends, which lost 3 bases and 1 base, there was a span of 6 bases. The germline V gene has CDR1 KGHSH and CDR2 LQKENI. The CDR3 coding sequence is TGTGCCAGCTCACCGGACAGGAACACCGGGGAGCTGTTTTTT. The encoded protein is CASSPDRNTGELFF. Complete variable domain (other parts from reference TRBV18 and TRBJ2-2): NAGVMQNPRHLVRRRGQEARLRCSPMKGHSHVYWYRQLPEEGLKFMVYLQKENIIDESGMPKERFSAEFPKEGPSILRIQQVVRGDSAAYFCASSPDRNTGELFFGEGSRLTVL.

The rearrangement links TRBV15 to TRBJ2-1; 9 nucleotides agree with TRBD2. With V trimmed by 3 bases and J by 5 bases, 8 bases remained unmatched. The CDR3 sequence is 16 residues long. Germline V lookup: CDR1 LNHNV, CDR2 YYDKDF (reference sequence). The CDR3 protein is CATSSSGTSNHNEQFF. The CDR3 DNA reads TGTGCCACCAGCAGTTCCGGGACTAGCAACCACAATGAGCAGTTCTTC.

This chain joins TRBV7-9 and TRBJ2-5; 7 bases align to TRBD1. J was trimmed by 3 bases and V by 3 bases; bases with no gene match: 7. The CDR3 sequence is 15 residues long. Germline V lookup: CDR1 SEHNR, CDR2 FQNEAQ (reference sequence). CDR3 DNA: TGTGCCAGCAGCTTCTGGACAGGAGGCGAAGAGACCCAGTACTTC. Encoded protein: CASSFWTGGEETQYF.

V is TRBV27 and J is TRBJ2-3; TRBD2 matches at 10 bases. Germline CDR1 MNHEY, CDR2 SMNVEV (reference sequence). The CDR3 runs to 16 residues. V shed 5 bases and J 3 bases; nucleotides not matched to a gene: 8. CDR3 DNA sequence: TGTGCCAGCAGTCCCCGAGCGGGAGGGCCAACAGATACGCAGTATTTT. It codes for CASSPRAGGPTDTQYF.

This chain uses TRBV9 with TRBJ2-1; a weak D match, TRBD2 (5 bases). The CDR3 totals 15 residues. Trimming left V 0 bases short and J 0 bases short, with 7 bases between. The V gene's germline CDR1 is SGDLS and CDR2 YYNGEE. As DNA, the CDR3 is TGTGCCAGCAGCGTAGACGGGGACTCCTACAATGAGCAGTTCTTC. Its translation is CASSVDGDSYNEQFF.

This rearrangement joins TRBV9 to TRBJ2-1, with D possibly matching TRBD2 (7 bases). The CDR3 runs to 14 residues. Looked up from germline, CDR1 is SGDLS and CDR2 is YYNGEE. The V end lost 2 bases, the J end lost 4 bases, and 10 bases lay between the germline ends. The CDR3 region has the DNA TGTGCCAGCAGCGTCGGGGGGCGATACAATGAGCAGTTCTTC. Residues: CASSVGGRYNEQFF.

This rearrangement joins TRBV7-9 to TRBJ2-7; maybe TRBD1 (6 bases). The CDR3 runs 16 residues. V was pared by 4 bases and J by 2 bases, with 18 bases between. Germline lookup yields CDR1 SEHNR and CDR2 FQNEAQ (reference sequence). The CDR3 reads CASSSTQEGTPYEQYF. The CDR3 DNA is TGTGCCAGCAGCTCAACTCAAGAAGGGACACCCTACGAGCAGTACTTC. The full variable domain, in which reference TRBV7-9 and TRBJ2-7 provide the parts outside the CDR3, is DTGVSQNPRHKITKRGQNVTFRCDPISEHNRLYWYRQTLGQGPEFLTYFQNEAQLEKSRLLSDRFSAERPKGSFSTLEIQRTEQGDSAMYLCASSSTQEGTPYEQYFGPGTRLTVT.

J is TRBJ2-5 and V is TRBV28; D is perhaps TRBD1 (5 bases). Looked up from germline, CDR1 is MDHEN and CDR2 is SYDVKM. The V gene lost 2 bases and the J gene lost 0 bases, with 10 bases spanning the gap. The CDR3 covers 15 residues. The CDR3 region has the DNA TGTGCCAGCAGTTTACCTAGACAGTACCAAGAGACCCAGTACTTC. It is translated as CASSLPRQYQETQYF.

V gene TRBV4-3 combines with J gene TRBJ1-1; D remains ambiguous. V was cut by 2 bases and J by 0 bases, with 4 bases left in between. The CDR3 consists of 13 residues. Germline V lookup: CDR1 LGHNA, CDR2 YSLEER. The CDR3 DNA reads as TGCGCCAGCAGCCAATTCATGAACACTGAAGCTTTCTTT. It specifies CASSQFMNTEAFF.

The chain carries TRBV7-2 and TRBJ1-1; D might be TRBD1 (5 bases). Germline V lookup: CDR1 SGHTA, CDR2 FQGNSA. Trimming cost V 5 bases and J 0 bases, with 10 bases left between them. CDR3 length: 14 residues. CDR3 in amino acids: CASSLGTMNTEAFF. The CDR3 nucleotides read TGTGCCAGCAGCCTCGGGACTATGAACACTGAAGCTTTCTTT.

This chain uses TRBV7-2 with TRBJ2-1; 8 bases agree with TRBD1. Trimming took 3 bases from V and 0 from J; bases not matched to a gene: 7. In germline, CDR1 is SGHTA, CDR2 FQGNSA. The length of the CDR3 is 17 residues. CDR3 loop: CASSFRQGRSSYNEQFF. Written as DNA, the CDR3 is TGTGCCAGCAGCTTCCGACAGGGGCGAAGCTCCTACAATGAGCAGTTCTTC.

The rearrangement uses TRBV15 and TRBJ2-1; tentative D call: TRBD2 (6 bases). Trimming removed 1 base at V and 9 bases at J, with 10 bases between. The CDR3 loop spans 13 amino acids. Germline CDR1 and CDR2: LNHNV and YYDKDF (reference sequence). The CDR3, as DNA: TGTGCCACCAGCAGAGCTCGGGGGTCTGAGCAGTTCTTC. Protein sequence: CATSRARGSEQFF.

The V gene is TRBV4-2, the J gene TRBJ2-7; TRBD2 agrees at 9 bases. The V segment lost 5 bases and the J segment 3 bases; nucleotides outside the gene matches: 11. The V gene's germline CDR1 is LGHNA and CDR2 YNFKEQ. The CDR3 runs 16 residues. In DNA, the CDR3 is TGTGCCAGCAGCGTCTCTGGGGCGGGAGGGTACTACGAGCAGTACTTC. Protein: CASSVSGAGGYYEQYF.

V usage is TRBV2 and J usage is TRBJ2-3, with unresolved D. Germline CDR1 is SNHLY and CDR2 is FYNNEI. Trimming removed 8 bases at V and 1 base at J, with 13 bases between. The CDR3 length is 14 residues. The CDR3 DNA follows: TGTGCCAGCGCTCCGCGTTCCGGCACAGATACGCAGTATTTT. This gives the protein CASAPRSGTDTQYF.

The chain has TRBV4-3 and TRBJ2-4; 12 bases match TRBD1. The germline gives CDR1 LGHNA, CDR2 YSLEER. V shed 4 bases, J shed 7 bases, and the junction held 2 bases outside the gene matches. This CDR3 has 14 residues. CDR3 bases: TGCGCCAGCAGCCTGGGACAGGGGGCGAACATTCAGTACTTC. This encodes CASSLGQGANIQYF.

The J gene is TRBJ1-1, the V gene TRBV18; no definite D call. Germline-derived CDR1 and CDR2 are KGHSH and LQKENI. The CDR3 loop spans 15 amino acids. The V end lost 2 bases, the J end lost 5 bases, and 15 bases lay between the germline ends. The CDR3 DNA sequence: TGTGCCAGCTCACCAGGGAGCCGAGACGCGACTGAAGCTTTCTTT. Translation: CASSPGSRDATEAFF.

The chain recombines TRBV28 with TRBJ1-2; D ambiguous. There are 12 residues in the CDR3. CDR1 is MDHEN and CDR2 is SYDVKM in the germline V gene. V lost 2 bases and J 3 bases, leaving 4 bases between the germline ends. The DNA of the CDR3 is TGTGCCAGCAGTTTACTAGACTATGGCTACACCTTC. The encoded protein is CASSLLDYGYTF.

The chain links TRBV6-5 to TRBJ2-7; TRBD2 agrees at 10 bases. V was pared by 6 bases and J by 2 bases, with 7 bases of the junction left unmatched. The germline gives CDR1 MNHEY, CDR2 SVGAGI. The CDR3 contains 15 residues. CDR3 in amino acids: CASSPWTSGAYEQYF. The CDR3 DNA sequence: TGTGCCAGCAGCCCCTGGACTAGCGGTGCCTACGAGCAGTACTTC.

The gene calls are TRBV19 and TRBJ1-1; weak D call: TRBD1 (6 bases). CDR1 is LNHDA and CDR2 is SQIVND in the germline V gene (reference sequence). The CDR3 totals 14 residues. Trimming shortened V by 6 bases and J by 3 bases, and 14 bases separated the two germline ends. CDR3 sequence reads: CASSPGEFHTEAFF. The CDR3 DNA sequence: TGTGCCAGTAGCCCAGGGGAATTCCACACTGAAGCTTTCTTT.

The CDR3 region has the DNA TGTGCCAGCAGCCTTCGACAGGGGGGATACGAGCAGTACTTC. Translated, it gives CASSLRQGGYEQYF. The genes are TRBV7-2 and TRBJ2-7; TRBD1 aligns across 9 bases. The CDR3 runs to 14 residues. Germline V gene data show CDR1 as SGHTA and CDR2 as FQGNSA. Losses at the gene ends were 5 bases for V and 4 bases for J; bases not matched to a gene: 6.

The chain combines TRBV7-2 with TRBJ1-2; 10 nucleotides align to TRBD1. CDR1 is SGHTA and CDR2 is FQGNSA in the germline V gene. This CDR3 is 16 amino acids long. The V gene end was trimmed by 1 base and the J gene end by 5 bases; junction bases not matched to a gene: 7. CDR3 loop: CASSLDSGTGVYGYTF. Here the CDR3 DNA reads TGTGCCAGCAGCTTAGATTCTGGGACAGGGGTATATGGCTACACCTTC.

The chain couples TRBV6-5 to TRBJ2-7, with a possible D match to TRBD1 (5 bases). Germline V lookup: CDR1 MNHEY, CDR2 SVGAGI. The CDR3 has 15 residues. V was pared by 5 bases and J by 3 bases, with 17 bases between. The CDR3 DNA follows: TGTGCCAGCAGTCCGTTATGGGGCGAAGACTACGAGCAGTACTTC. Translated, it gives CASSPLWGEDYEQYF.

The chain recombines TRBV28 with TRBJ2-7; D perhaps matches TRBD1 (6 bases). Per germline, CDR1 MDHEN and CDR2 SYDVKM. Trimming removed 6 bases at V and 3 bases at J, with 9 bases between. CDR3 size: 12 residues. The CDR3 bases are TGTGCCAGCAGGAGACAGGTCTACGAGCAGTACTTC. Translated: CASRRQVYEQYF.

The V call is TRBV5-4, the J call TRBJ2-2; the match to TRBD2 covers 9 bases. V was clipped by 2 bases and J by 6 bases; unmatched bases: 5. The CDR3 is 15 amino acids. Germline CDR1 SGHNT, CDR2 YYREEE (reference sequence). CDR3 sequence (DNA): TGTGCCAGCAGCTTAGGCGGGAGGGAGTCCGGGGAGCTGTTTTTT. Translating gives CASSLGGRESGELFF.

The chain has TRBV7-2 and TRBJ2-7, with 8 bases matching TRBD2. With 6 bases clipped from V and 6 bases from J, the junction kept 13 bases outside the gene matches. In germline, CDR1 is SGHTA, CDR2 FQGNSA. This CDR3 is 15 amino acids long. CDR3 in amino acids: CASRPPGLAGVEQYF. The CDR3 DNA is TGTGCCAGCAGACCCCCGGGGCTAGCGGGCGTCGAGCAGTACTTC.

The chain combines TRBV9 with TRBJ2-7; 9 bases are shared with TRBD1. Germline-derived CDR1 and CDR2 are SGDLS and YYNGEE. There are 15 residues in the CDR3. V lost 3 bases to trimming and J lost 2 bases; unmatched junction nucleotides: 6. CDR3 protein: CASSAGTGTTYEQYF. CDR3 bases: TGTGCCAGCAGCGCTGGGACAGGGACCACCTACGAGCAGTACTTC.

This sequence joins TRBV5-1 and TRBJ2-7; tentative D call: TRBD2 (5 bases). This CDR3 comprises 16 residues. Trimming removed 4 bases at V and 2 bases at J, with 19 bases between. Germline V CDR1 and CDR2: SGHRS, YFSETQ. Written as DNA, the CDR3 is TGCGCCAGCAGCACGGGTCGGGGTGGATTGGCCTACGAGCAGTACTTC. Its protein product is CASSTGRGGLAYEQYF.

The chain carries TRBV5-4 and TRBJ2-1, with 7 bases aligning to TRBD2. V was clipped by 3 bases and J by 0 bases; unmatched bases: 9. Germline V CDR1 and CDR2: SGHNT, YYREEE (reference sequence). The CDR3 spans 17 residues. CDR3 DNA sequence: TGTGCCAGCAGCTCATGGGAGGGAGGGCCCTCCTACAATGAGCAGTTCTTC. Translation gives CASSSWEGGPSYNEQFF.